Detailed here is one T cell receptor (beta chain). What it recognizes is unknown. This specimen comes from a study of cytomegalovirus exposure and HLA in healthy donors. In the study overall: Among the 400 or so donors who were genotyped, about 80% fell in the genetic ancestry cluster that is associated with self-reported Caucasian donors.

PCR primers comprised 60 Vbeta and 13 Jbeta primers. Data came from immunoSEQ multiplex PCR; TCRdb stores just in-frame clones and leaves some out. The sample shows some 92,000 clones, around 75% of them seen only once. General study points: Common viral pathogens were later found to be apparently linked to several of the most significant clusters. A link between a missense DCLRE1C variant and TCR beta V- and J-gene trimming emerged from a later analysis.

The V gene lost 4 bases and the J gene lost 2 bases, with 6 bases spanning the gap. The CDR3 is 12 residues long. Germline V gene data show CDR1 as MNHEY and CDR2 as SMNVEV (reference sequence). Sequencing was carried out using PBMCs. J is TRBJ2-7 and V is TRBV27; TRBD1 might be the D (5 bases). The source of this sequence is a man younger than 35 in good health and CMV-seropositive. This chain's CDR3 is CASSSRAYEQYF. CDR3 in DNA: TGTGCCAGCAGTTCCAGGGCCTACGAGCAGTACTTC.